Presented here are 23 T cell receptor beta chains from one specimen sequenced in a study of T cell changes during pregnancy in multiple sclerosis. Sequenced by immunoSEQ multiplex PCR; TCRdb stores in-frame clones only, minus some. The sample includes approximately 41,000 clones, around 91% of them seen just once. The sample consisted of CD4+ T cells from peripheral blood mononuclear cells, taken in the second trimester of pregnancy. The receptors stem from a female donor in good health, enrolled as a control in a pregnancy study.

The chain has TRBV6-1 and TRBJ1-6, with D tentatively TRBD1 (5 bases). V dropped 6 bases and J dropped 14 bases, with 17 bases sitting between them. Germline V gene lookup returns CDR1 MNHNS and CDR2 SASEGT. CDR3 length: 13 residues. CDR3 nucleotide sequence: TGTGCCAGCAGCCAGGGCACAAATAGGTCCCTCCACTTT. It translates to CASSQGTNRSLHF.

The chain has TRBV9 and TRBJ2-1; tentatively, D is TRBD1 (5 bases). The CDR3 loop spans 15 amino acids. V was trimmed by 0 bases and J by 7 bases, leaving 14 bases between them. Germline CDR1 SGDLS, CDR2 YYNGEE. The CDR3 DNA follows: TGTGCCAGCAGCGTAGAAGGGGCCGGGTTGAATGAGCAGTTCTTC. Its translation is CASSVEGAGLNEQFF.

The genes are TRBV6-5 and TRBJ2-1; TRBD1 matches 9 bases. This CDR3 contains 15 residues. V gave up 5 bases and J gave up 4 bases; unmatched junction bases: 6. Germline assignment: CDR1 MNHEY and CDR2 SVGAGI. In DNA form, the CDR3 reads TGTGCCAGCAGTCCCCGGGACAGGGCTTACAATGAGCAGTTCTTC. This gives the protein CASSPRDRAYNEQFF.

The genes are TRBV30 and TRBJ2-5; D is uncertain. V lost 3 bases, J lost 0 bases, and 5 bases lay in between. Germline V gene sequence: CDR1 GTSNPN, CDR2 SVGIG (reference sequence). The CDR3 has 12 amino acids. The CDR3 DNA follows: TGTGCCTGGAGCGGTTACCAAGAGACCCAGTACTTC. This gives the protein CAWSGYQETQYF.

The chain's CDR3 is CASSLDRAGRETQYF. Written as DNA, the CDR3 is TGTGCCAGCAGCTTAGATCGTGCGGGGAGAGAGACCCAGTACTTC. The V and J genes are TRBV11-2 and TRBJ2-5; TRBD2 might be the D (6 bases). The CDR3 runs to 15 residues. Germline V gene sequence: CDR1 SGHAT, CDR2 FQNNGV. Trimming took 0 bases from V and 4 from J, leaving 12 bases between them.

CDR3 residues: CAWSRAGENYGYTF. The CDR3 DNA reads TGTGCCTGGAGTCGGGCGGGAGAAAACTATGGCTACACCTTC. The V gene is TRBV30, the J gene TRBJ1-2; unclear D gene. CDR1 and CDR2 from the germline V gene are GTSNPN and SVGIG (reference sequence). The CDR3 contains 14 residues. V shed 2 bases and J shed 2 bases, with 12 bases lying between them.

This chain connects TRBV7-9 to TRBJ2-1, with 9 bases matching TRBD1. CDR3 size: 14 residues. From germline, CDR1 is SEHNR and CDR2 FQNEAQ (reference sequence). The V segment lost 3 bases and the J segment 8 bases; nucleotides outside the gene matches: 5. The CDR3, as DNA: TGTGCCAGCAGCTTGGGACAGGGTTTGGATGAGCAGTTCTTC. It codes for CASSLGQGLDEQFF.

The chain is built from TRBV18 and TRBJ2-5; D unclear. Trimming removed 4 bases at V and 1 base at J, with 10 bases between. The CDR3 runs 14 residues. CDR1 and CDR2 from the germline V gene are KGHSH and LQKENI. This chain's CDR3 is CASSLQSIQETQYF. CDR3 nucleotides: TGTGCCAGCTCACTACAGAGTATCCAAGAGACCCAGTACTTC.

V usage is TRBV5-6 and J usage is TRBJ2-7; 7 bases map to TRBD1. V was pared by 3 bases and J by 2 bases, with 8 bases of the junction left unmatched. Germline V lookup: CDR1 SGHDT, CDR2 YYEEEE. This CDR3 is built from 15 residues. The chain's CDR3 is CASSSYNRGTYEQYF. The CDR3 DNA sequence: TGTGCCAGCAGCTCCTACAACAGGGGCACCTACGAGCAGTACTTC.

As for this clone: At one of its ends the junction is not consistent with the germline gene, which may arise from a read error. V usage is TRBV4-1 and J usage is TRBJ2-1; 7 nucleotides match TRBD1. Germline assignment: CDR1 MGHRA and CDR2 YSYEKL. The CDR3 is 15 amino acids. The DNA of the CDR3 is TGCGCCAGCAGCCAAGATGCCCCCAGCCGCAGGGGGTTGGTCTTC. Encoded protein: CASSQDAPSRRGLVF.

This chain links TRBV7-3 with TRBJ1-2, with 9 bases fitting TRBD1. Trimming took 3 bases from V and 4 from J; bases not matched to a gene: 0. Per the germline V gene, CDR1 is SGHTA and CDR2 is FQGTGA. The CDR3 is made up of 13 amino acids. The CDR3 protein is CASSLGQGYGYTF. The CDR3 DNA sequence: TGTGCCAGCAGCTTGGGACAGGGCTATGGCTACACCTTC.

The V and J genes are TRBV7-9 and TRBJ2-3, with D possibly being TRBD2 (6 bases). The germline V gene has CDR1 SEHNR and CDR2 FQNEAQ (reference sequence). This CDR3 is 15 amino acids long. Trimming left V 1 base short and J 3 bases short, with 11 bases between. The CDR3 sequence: CASSLETRRTDTQYF. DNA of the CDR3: TGTGCCAGCAGCTTAGAGACTAGACGGACAGATACGCAGTATTTT.

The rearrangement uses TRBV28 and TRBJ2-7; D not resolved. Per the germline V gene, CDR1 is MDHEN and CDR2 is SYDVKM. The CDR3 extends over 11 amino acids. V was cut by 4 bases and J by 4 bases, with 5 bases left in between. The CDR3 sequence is CASSSRYEQYF. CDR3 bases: TGTGCCAGCAGTTCGCGGTACGAGCAGTACTTC.

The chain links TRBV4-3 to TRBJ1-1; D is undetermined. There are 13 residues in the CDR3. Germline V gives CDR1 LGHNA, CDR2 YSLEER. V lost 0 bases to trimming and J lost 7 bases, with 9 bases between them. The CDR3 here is CASSQDMLFEAFF. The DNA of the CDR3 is TGCGCCAGCAGCCAAGATATGTTGTTTGAAGCTTTCTTT.

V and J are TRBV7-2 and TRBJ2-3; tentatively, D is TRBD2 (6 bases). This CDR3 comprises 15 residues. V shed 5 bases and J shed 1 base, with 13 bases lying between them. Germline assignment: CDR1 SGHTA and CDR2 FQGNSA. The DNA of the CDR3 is TGTGCCAGCAGCCCCTACTCGGGGGGCACAGATACGCAGTATTTT. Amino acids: CASSPYSGGTDTQYF.

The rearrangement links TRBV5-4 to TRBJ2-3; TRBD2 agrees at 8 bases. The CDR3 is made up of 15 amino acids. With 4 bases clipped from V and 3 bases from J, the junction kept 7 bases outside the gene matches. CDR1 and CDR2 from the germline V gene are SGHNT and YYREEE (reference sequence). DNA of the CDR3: TGTGCCAGCAGCCGACGGGGGGGCCTAACAGATACGCAGTATTTT. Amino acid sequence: CASSRRGGLTDTQYF.

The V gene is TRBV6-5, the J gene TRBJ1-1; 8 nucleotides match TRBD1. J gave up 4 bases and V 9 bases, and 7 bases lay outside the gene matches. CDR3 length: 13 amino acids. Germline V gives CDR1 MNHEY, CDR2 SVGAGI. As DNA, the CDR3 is TGTGCCAGTAGGACAGGGAAGCGCACTGAAGCTTTCTTT. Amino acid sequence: CASRTGKRTEAFF.

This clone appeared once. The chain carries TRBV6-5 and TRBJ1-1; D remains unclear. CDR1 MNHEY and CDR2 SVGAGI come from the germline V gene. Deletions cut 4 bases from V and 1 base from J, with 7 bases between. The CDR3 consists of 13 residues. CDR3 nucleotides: TGTGCCAGCAGTTTCGGTCCGAACACTGAAGCTTTCTTT. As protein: CASSFGPNTEAFF.

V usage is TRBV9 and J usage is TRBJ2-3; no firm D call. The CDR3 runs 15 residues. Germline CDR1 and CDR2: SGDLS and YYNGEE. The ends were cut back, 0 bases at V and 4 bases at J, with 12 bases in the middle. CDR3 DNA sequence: TGTGCCAGCAGCGTAGCTACGAGGTTTGCAGATACGCAGTATTTT. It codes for CASSVATRFADTQYF.

CDR3 nucleotide sequence: TGTGCCAGTAGCCCCCGGGACAGGGGTAGTTCGGCCGGCTACACCTTC. Its translation: CASSPRDRGSSAGYTF. The genes are TRBV19 and TRBJ1-2; 10 bases line up with TRBD1. The CDR3 contains 16 residues. Per the germline V gene, CDR1 is LNHDA and CDR2 is SQIVND (reference sequence). V lost 6 bases, J lost 8 bases, and 15 bases stayed unmatched.

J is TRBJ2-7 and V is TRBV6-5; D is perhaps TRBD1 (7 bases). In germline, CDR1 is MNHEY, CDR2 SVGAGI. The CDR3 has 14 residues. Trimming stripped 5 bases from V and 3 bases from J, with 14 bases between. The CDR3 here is CASSPTGRIYEQYF. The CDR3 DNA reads TGTGCCAGCAGTCCGACAGGGAGGATCTACGAGCAGTACTTC.

In DNA form, the CDR3 reads TGTGCCAGCAGCCGCCGGACAGGGAGCACAGATACGCAGTATTTT. Protein: CASSRRTGSTDTQYF. V is TRBV7-2 and J is TRBJ2-3; TRBD1 matches at 8 bases. With 5 bases clipped from V and 0 bases from J, the junction kept 4 bases outside the gene matches. Germline-derived CDR1 and CDR2 are SGHTA and FQGNSA. This CDR3 region has 15 residues.

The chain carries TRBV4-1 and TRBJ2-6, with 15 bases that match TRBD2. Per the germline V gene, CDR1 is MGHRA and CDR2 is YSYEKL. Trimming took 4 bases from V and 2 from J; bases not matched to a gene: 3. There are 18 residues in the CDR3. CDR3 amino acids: CASSLRTSGGAGANVLTF. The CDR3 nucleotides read TGCGCCAGCAGCCTGAGGACTAGCGGGGGGGCTGGGGCCAACGTCCTGACTTTC.